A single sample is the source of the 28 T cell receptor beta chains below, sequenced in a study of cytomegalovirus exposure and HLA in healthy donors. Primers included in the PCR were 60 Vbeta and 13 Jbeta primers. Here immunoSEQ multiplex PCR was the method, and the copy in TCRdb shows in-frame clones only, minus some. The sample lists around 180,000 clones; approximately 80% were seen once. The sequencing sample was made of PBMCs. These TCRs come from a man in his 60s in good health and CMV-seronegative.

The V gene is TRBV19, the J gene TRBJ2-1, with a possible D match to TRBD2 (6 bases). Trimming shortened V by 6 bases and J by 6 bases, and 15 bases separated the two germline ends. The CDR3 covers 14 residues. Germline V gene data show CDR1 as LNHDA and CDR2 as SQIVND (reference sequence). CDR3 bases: TGTGCCAGTAGCCCTTTTCGGGGAGGCAATGAGCAGTTCTTC. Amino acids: CASSPFRGGNEQFF. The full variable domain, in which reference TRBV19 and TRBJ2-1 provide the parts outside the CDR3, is DGGITQSPKYLFRKEGQNVTLSCEQNLNHDAMYWYRQDPGQGLRLIYYSQIVNDFQKGDIAEGYSVSREKKESFPLTVTSAQKNPTAFYLCASSPFRGGNEQFFGPGTRLTVL.

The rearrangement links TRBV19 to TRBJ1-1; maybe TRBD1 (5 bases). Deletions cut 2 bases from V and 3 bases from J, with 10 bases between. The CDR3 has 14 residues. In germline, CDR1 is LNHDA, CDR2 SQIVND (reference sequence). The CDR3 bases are TGTGCCAGTAGTATACAAGGGGCCGACACTGAAGCTTTCTTT. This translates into CASSIQGADTEAFF. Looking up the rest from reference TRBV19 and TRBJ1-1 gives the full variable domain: DGGITQSPKYLFRKEGQNVTLSCEQNLNHDAMYWYRQDPGQGLRLIYYSQIVNDFQKGDIAEGYSVSREKKESFPLTVTSAQKNPTAFYLCASSIQGADTEAFFGQGTRLTVV.

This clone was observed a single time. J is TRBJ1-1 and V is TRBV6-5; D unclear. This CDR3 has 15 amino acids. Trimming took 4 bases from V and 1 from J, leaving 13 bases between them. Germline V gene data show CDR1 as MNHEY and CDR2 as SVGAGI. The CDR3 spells CASSSQAGTNTEAFF. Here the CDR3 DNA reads TGTGCCAGCAGTTCCCAGGCAGGAACGAACACTGAAGCTTTCTTT.

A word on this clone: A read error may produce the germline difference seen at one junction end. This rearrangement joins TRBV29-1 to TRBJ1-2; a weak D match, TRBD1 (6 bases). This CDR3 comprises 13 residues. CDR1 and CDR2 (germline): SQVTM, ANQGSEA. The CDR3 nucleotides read TGCAGCGTTGGAGTGGACAGAGCCTATGGCTACCCCTTC. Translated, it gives CSVGVDRAYGYPF.

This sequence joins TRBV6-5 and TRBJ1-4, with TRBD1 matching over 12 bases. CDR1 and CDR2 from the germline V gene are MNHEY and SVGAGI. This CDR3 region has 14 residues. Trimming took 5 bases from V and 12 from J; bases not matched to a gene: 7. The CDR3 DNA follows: TGTGCCAGCAGTACGGGGACAGGGGGCAAGCAACTGTTTTTT. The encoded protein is CASSTGTGGKQLFF.

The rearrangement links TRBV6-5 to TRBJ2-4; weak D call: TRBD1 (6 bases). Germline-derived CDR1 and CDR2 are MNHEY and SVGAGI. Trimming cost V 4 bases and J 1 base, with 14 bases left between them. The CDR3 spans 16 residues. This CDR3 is CASSLTGMGAKNIQYF. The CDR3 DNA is TGTGCCAGCAGTTTAACAGGGATGGGGGCCAAAAACATTCAGTACTTC.

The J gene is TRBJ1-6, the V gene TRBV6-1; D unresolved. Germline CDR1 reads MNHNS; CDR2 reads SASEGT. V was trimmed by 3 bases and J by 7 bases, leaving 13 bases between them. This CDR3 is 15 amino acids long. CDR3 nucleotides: TGTGCCAGCAGTGACCTGGCAGATATCAATTCACCCCTCCACTTT. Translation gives CASSDLADINSPLHF.

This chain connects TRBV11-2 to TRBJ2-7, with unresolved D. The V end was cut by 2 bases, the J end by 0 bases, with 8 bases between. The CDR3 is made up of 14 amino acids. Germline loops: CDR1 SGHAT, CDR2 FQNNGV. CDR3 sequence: CASSLLLSSYEQYF. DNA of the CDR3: TGTGCCAGCAGCTTATTGCTGAGCTCCTACGAGCAGTACTTC.

The CDR3 sequence is CASSVETGSYGYTF. The CDR3 DNA follows: TGTGCCAGCAGCGTAGAAACCGGGAGCTATGGCTACACCTTC. The chain uses TRBV9 and TRBJ1-2; no firm D call. Germline V gene sequence: CDR1 SGDLS, CDR2 YYNGEE. Deletions cut 0 bases from V and 4 bases from J, with 10 bases between. The CDR3 is 14 residues long.

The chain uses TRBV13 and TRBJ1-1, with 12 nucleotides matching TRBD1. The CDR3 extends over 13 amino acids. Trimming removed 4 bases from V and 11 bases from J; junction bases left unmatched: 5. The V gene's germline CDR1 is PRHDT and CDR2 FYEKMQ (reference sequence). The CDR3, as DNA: TGTGCCAGCAGCTCGGGACAGGGGGCTTTGGCTTTCTTT. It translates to CASSSGQGALAFF.

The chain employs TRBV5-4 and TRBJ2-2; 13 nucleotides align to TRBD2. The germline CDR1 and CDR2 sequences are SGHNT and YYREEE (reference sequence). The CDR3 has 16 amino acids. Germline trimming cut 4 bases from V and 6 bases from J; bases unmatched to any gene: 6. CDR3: CASSRGLAGVSGELFF. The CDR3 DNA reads TGTGCCAGCAGCAGAGGACTAGCGGGAGTATCCGGGGAGCTGTTTTTT.

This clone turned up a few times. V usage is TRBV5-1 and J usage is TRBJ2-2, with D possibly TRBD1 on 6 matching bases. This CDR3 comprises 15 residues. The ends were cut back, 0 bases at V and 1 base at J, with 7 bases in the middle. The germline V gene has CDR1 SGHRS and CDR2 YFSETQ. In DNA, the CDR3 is TGCGCCAGCAGCTTGGAACAGGGGAACACCGGGGAGCTGTTTTTT. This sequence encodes CASSLEQGNTGELFF.

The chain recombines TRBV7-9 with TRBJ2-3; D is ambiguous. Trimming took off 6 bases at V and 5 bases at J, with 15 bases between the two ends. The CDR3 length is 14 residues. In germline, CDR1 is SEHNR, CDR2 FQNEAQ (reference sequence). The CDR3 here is CASRASTLGDTQYF. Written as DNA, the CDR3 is TGTGCCAGCAGAGCGAGTACTTTGGGAGATACGCAGTATTTT.

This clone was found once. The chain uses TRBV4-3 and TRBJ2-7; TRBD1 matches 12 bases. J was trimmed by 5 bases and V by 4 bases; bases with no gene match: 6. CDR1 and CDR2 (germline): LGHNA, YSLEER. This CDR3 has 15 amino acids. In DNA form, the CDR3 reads TGCGCCAGCAGCCCCGGGACAGGGGGCCTGGACGAGCAGTACTTC. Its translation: CASSPGTGGLDEQYF.

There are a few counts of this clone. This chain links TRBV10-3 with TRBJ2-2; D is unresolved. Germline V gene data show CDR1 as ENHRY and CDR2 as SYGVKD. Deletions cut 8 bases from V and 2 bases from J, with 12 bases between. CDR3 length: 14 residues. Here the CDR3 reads CAISAGSNTGELFF. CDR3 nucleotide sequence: TGTGCCATCTCTGCAGGATCTAACACCGGGGAGCTGTTTTTT.

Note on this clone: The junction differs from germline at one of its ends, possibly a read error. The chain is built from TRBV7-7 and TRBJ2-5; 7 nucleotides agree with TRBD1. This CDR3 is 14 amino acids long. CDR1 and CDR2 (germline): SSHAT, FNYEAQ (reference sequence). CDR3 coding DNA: TGTGCTAGCAGCTTAACGGGACAGCAAGAGACCCAGTACTTC. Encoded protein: CASSLTGQQETQYF.

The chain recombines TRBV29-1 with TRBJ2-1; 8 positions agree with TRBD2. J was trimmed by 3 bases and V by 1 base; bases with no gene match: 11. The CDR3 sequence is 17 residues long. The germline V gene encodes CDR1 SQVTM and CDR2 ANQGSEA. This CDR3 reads CSVEGLAGGSNYNEQFF. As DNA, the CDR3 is TGCAGCGTTGAAGGGCTAGCGGGTGGATCCAACTACAATGAGCAGTTCTTC.

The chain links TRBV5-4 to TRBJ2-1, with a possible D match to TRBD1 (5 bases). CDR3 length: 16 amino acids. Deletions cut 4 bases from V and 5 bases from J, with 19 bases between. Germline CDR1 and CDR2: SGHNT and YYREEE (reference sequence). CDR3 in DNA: TGTGCCAGCAGCCCGTTACTTAGAGCAGGGAACAATGAGCAGTTCTTC. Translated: CASSPLLRAGNNEQFF.

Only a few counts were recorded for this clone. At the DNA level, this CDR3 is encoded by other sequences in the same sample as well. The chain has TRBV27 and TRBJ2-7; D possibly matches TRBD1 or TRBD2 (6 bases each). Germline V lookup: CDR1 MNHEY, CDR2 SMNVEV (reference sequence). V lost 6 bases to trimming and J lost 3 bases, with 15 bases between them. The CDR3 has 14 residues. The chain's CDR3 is CASSLQGGNYEQYF. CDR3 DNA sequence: TGTGCCAGCAGCTTACAGGGAGGTAACTACGAGCAGTACTTC.

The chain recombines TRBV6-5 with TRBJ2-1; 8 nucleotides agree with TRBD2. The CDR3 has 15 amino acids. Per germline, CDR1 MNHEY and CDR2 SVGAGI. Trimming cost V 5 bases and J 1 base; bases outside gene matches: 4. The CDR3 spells CASSLSGISYNEQFF. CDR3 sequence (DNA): TGTGCCAGCAGTCTTAGCGGGATATCCTACAATGAGCAGTTCTTC.

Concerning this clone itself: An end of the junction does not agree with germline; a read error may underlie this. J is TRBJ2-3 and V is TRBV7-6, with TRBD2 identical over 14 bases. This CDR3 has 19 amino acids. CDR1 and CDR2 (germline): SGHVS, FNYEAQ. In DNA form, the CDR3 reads TGTGCCAGCGGCTTAGCCCTGACTAGCGGGAGGGGGATGACAGATACGCAGTATTTT. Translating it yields CASGLALTSGRGMTDTQYF.

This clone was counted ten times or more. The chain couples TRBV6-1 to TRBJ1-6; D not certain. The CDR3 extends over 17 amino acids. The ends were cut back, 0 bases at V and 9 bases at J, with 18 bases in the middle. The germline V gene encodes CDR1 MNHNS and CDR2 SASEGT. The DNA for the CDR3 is TGTGCCAGCAGTGAAGCGGCGGGTAAAGTGGGTGGTTCACCCCTCCACTTT. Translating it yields CASSEAAGKVGGSPLHF.

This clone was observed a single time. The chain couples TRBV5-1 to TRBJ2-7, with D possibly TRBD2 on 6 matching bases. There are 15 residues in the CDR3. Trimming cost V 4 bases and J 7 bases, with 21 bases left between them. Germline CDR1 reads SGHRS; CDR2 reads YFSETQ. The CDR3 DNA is TGCGCCAGCAGCAGGCGACTAGACGGGACGGGTGAGCAGTACTTC. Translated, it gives CASSRRLDGTGEQYF.

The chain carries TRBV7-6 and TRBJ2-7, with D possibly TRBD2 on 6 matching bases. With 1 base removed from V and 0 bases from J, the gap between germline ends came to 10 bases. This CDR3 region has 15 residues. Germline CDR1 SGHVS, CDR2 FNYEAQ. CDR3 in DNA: TGTGCCAGCAGCTTAGGTGCGGGGAACTCCTACGAGCAGTACTTC. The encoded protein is CASSLGAGNSYEQYF.

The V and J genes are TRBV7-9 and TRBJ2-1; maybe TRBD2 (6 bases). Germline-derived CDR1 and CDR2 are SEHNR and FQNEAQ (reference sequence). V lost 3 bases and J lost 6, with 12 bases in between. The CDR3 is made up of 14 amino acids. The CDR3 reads CASSFREFSNEQFF. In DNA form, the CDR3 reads TGTGCCAGCAGCTTCCGGGAGTTTAGCAATGAGCAGTTCTTC.

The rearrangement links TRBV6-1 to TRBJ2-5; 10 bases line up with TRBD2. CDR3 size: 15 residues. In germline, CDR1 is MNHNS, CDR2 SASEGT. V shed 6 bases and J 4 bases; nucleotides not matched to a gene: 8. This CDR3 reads CASSRSSGSLETQYF. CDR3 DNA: TGTGCCAGCAGCCGATCTAGCGGGAGTTTAGAGACCCAGTACTTC.

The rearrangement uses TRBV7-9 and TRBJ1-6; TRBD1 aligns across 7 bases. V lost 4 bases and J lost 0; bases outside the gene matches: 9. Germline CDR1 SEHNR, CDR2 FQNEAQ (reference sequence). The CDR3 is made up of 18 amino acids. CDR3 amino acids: CASSWRQGASSYNSPLHF. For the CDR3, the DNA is TGTGCCAGCAGCTGGAGACAGGGAGCCAGCTCCTATAATTCACCCCTCCACTTT.

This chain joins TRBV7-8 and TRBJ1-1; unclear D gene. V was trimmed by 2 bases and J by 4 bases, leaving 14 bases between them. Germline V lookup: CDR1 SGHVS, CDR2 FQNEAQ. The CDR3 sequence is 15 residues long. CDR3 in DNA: TGTGCCAGCAGCTTAAGGACTGGTGGTGGCACTGAAGCTTTCTTT. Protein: CASSLRTGGGTEAFF.